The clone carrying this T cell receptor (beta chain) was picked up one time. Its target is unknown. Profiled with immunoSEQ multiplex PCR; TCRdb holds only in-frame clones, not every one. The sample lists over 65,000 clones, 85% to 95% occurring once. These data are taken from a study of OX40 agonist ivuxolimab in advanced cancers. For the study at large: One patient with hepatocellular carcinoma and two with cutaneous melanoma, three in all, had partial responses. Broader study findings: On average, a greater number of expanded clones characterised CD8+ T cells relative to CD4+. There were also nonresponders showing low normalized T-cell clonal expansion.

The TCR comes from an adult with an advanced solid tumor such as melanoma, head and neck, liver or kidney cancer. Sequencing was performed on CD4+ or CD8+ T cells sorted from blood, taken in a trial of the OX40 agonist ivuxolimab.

The CDR3 region has the DNA TGCGCCAGCAGCTTTTCGGGGGGTGGTGATGAGCAGTTCTTC. Residues: CASSFSGGGDEQFF. V usage is TRBV5-1 and J usage is TRBJ2-1; 7 nucleotides agree with TRBD2. The J segment lost 8 bases and the V segment lost 2 bases, leaving 7 bases of the junction unmatched. Germline V gene sequence: CDR1 SGHRS, CDR2 YFSETQ. The CDR3 is made up of 14 amino acids.